Each of the 27 T cell receptor beta chains below was sequenced from the same sample in a study of blood T cells in healthy people across ages. A J-beta primer mix and a sample-barcoded 5' primer were used in a second PCR of roughly 6 to 12 cycles. TCRdb re-called the 5' RACE reads through MiXCR, storing one row per CDR3 protein. The sample lists hundreds of thousands of distinct CDR3 sequences, about 34% occurring once. What was sequenced was blood. Receptors originate from a woman over 75 in good health.

This clonotype was recorded a few times. The J gene is TRBJ2-6, the V gene TRBV19; TRBD1 matches at 9 bases. V was pared by 6 bases and J by 3 bases, with 6 bases of the junction left unmatched. The germline gives CDR1 LNHDA, CDR2 SQIVND (reference sequence). The CDR3 length is 16 residues. The CDR3 loop is CASSGGQGFGANVLTF. CDR3 bases: TGTGCCAGTAGCGGGGGACAGGGATTTGGGGCCAACGTCCTGACTTTC.

This clonotype has a count of ten or more. V gene TRBV5-1 combines with J gene TRBJ2-1; 11 bases line up with TRBD1. Germline V gene sequence: CDR1 SGHRS, CDR2 YFSETQ. The CDR3 loop spans 16 amino acids. Unmatched junction bases numbered 6, after V lost 3 bases and J lost 4 bases. CDR3 sequence (DNA): TGCGCCAGCAGCTCGACCGGGACAGGGGGATACAATGAGCAGTTCTTC. This encodes CASSSTGTGGYNEQFF.

In this sample, this clonotype turned up many times. This chain uses TRBV4-3 with TRBJ2-3, with 9 bases aligning to TRBD2. Germline V lookup: CDR1 LGHNA, CDR2 YSLEER. J was trimmed by 4 bases and V by 3 bases; bases with no gene match: 17. The CDR3 has 19 residues. The DNA for the CDR3 is TGCGCCAGCAGCCAGTCAGGCGGGGGGGGCTCCACAGGTGCAGATACGCAGTATTTT. Encoded protein: CASSQSGGGGSTGADTQYF.

The rearrangement joins TRBV20-1 to TRBJ1-1; D uncertain. The V end was cut by 5 bases, the J end by 0 bases, with 13 bases between. The CDR3 has 14 amino acids. Germline assignment: CDR1 DFQATT and CDR2 SNEGSKA (reference sequence). The CDR3 loop is CSASPPDLNTEAFF. The CDR3 DNA is TGCAGTGCTTCCCCCCCGGACCTGAACACTGAAGCTTTCTTT.

The chain joins TRBV30 to TRBJ1-5; possibly TRBD1 for D (5 bases). Germline V gene sequence: CDR1 GTSNPN, CDR2 SVGIG (reference sequence). This CDR3 region has 16 residues. The V gene lost 2 bases and the J gene lost 8 bases, with 22 bases spanning the gap. CDR3 sequence reads: CAWSREGSQLGKPQHF. CDR3 DNA: TGTGCCTGGAGTCGCGAGGGGTCTCAACTAGGGAAGCCCCAGCATTTT.

In this sample, this clonotype turned up many times. This sequence joins TRBV2 and TRBJ2-4; TRBD1 might be the D (6 bases). Trimming removed 4 bases at V and 7 bases at J, with 14 bases between. CDR3 length: 14 amino acids. Germline CDR1 and CDR2: SNHLY and FYNNEI. CDR3 sequence (DNA): TGTGCCAGCAGTGTTCTGCGGACAGCGAACATTCAGTACTTC. Its translation is CASSVLRTANIQYF.

In regard to this clonotype: Relative to the germline gene, one junction end is altered; a read error may explain this. This chain links TRBV28 with TRBJ2-7; possible D gene TRBD1, 6 bases. The CDR3 totals 15 residues. Germline CDR1 and CDR2: MDHEN and SYDVKM. CDR3 in amino acids: CASSSTGPFSHEQYF. The CDR3 coding sequence is TGTGCCAGCAGTTCGACAGGTCCATTCTCCCACGAGCAGTACTTC.

The chain combines TRBV4-2 with TRBJ2-5; possibly TRBD1 for D (6 bases). V lost 4 bases and J 0 bases, leaving 12 bases between the germline ends. The CDR3 is made up of 15 amino acids. CDR1 and CDR2 (germline): LGHNA, YNFKEQ. CDR3 residues: CASSPQDSHQETQYF. CDR3 in DNA: TGTGCCAGCAGCCCCCAGGACAGTCACCAAGAGACCCAGTACTTC.

Concerning this clonotype: At one end, the junction sequence differs from germline, possibly due to a read error. The chain is built from TRBV11-1 and TRBJ2-5; TRBD1 or TRBD2 may be the D gene (5 bases each). The DNA end lines up better with TRBJ2-7; the J call may be wrong. The CDR3 covers 15 residues. The germline gives CDR1 SGHAT, CDR2 FQDESV (reference sequence). DNA for the CDR3: TGTGCCAGCAGCTTAGCGGGGGTTGGCTCCCACGAGCAGTACTTC. Translation gives CASSLAGVGSHEQYF.

The chain combines TRBV3-1 with TRBJ2-7; D gene unclear. Germline V lookup: CDR1 LGHDT, CDR2 YNNKEL (reference sequence). The V gene lost 0 bases and the J gene lost 3 bases, with 15 bases spanning the gap. The length of the CDR3 is 16 residues. CDR3 protein: CASSQDPDVINYEQYF. CDR3 DNA sequence: TGTGCCAGCAGCCAAGATCCAGACGTGATAAACTACGAGCAGTACTTC.

This clonotype was seen at least ten times. The V and J genes are TRBV12-3 or TRBV12-4 and TRBJ2-5; 8 nucleotides align to TRBD2. The CDR3 is 15 amino acids. J gave up 4 bases and V 3 bases, and 7 bases lay outside the gene matches. This chain's CDR3 is CASSFSGLVRETQYF. CDR3 DNA: TGTGCCAGCAGTTTTTCGGGACTAGTAAGAGAGACCCAGTACTTC.

The chain recombines TRBV7-2 with TRBJ2-1, with TRBD2 matching 8 bases. The trim removed 5 bases at V and 4 bases at J, leaving 10 bases unmatched. Germline V gene sequence: CDR1 SGHTA, CDR2 FQGNSA. This CDR3 is 16 amino acids long. CDR3 nucleotide sequence: TGTACCAGCAGCGCCGACAGCGGGGGCCGGTACAATGAGCAGTTCTTC. This translates into CTSSADSGGRYNEQFF.

This sequence joins TRBV7-2 and TRBJ2-3; no definite D call. This CDR3 is 13 amino acids long. The germline V gene encodes CDR1 SGHTA and CDR2 FQGNSA. V was pared by 4 bases and J by 10 bases, with 15 bases between. DNA of the CDR3: TGTGCCAGCAGCTCCGACCCTTCGAGGCCGCAGTATTTT. This codes for CASSSDPSRPQYF.

This clonotype has just a few counts. A much bigger clone sits one base away, suggesting this may be a read error. The chain carries TRBV29-1 and TRBJ1-2; TRBD1 aligns across 10 bases. Germline-derived CDR1 and CDR2 are SQVTM and ANQGSEA. With 6 bases clipped from V and 8 bases from J, the junction kept 12 bases outside the gene matches. This CDR3 has 14 residues. For the CDR3, the DNA is TGCAGCGTAGCCCCGGGACAGGGGCGAGGCGGCTACACCTTC. Its protein is CSVAPGQGRGGYTF.

This chain joins TRBV7-2 and TRBJ2-1; D is perhaps TRBD1 (6 bases). Trimming removed 2 bases from V and 3 bases from J, with 11 bases in between. The CDR3 covers 15 residues. Germline V CDR1 and CDR2: SGHTA, FQGNSA. The CDR3 region is CASSLTRGFYNEQFF. The CDR3 nucleotides read TGTGCCAGCAGCTTAACCAGGGGATTCTACAATGAGCAGTTCTTC.

This clonotype was seen a few times. The rearrangement joins TRBV14 to TRBJ2-1; unclear D gene. V was shortened by 1 base and J by 10 bases, with 11 bases between the two germline ends. The V gene's germline CDR1 is SGHDN and CDR2 FVKESK. The CDR3 covers 13 residues. CDR3 sequence: CASSQGPIGEQFF. The CDR3 bases are TGTGCCAGCAGCCAAGGGCCGATTGGGGAGCAGTTCTTC.

This clonotype turned up a few times. The chain employs TRBV14 and TRBJ2-5, with 11 bases matching TRBD1. Germline values: CDR1 SGHDN, CDR2 FVKESK. The CDR3 covers 15 residues. Trimming at V came to 2 bases and at J to 6 bases, leaving 5 bases not matched to a gene. In DNA form, the CDR3 reads TGTGCCAGCAGCCAAACCGGGACAGGGGGAAAGACCCAGTACTTC. Protein: CASSQTGTGGKTQYF.

The chain employs TRBV30 and TRBJ1-1; D unclear. Germline V gene lookup returns CDR1 GTSNPN and CDR2 SVGIG (reference sequence). Trimming pared 2 bases from V and 4 bases from J, leaving 8 bases between. The CDR3 is 12 residues long. CDR3 coding DNA: TGTGCCTGGAGTAGAAAGTTCACTGAAGCTTTCTTT. Encoded protein: CAWSRKFTEAFF.

This clonotype was observed a few times. The rearrangement uses TRBV7-2 and TRBJ2-2, with a possible D match to TRBD2 (6 bases). Trimming stripped 7 bases from V and 5 bases from J, with 17 bases between. The CDR3 runs 15 residues. Germline V CDR1 and CDR2: SGHTA, FQGNSA. The CDR3, as DNA: TGTGCCAGCACCCCGGGGAGGACGGGGACCGGGGAGCTGTTTTTT. Translating gives CASTPGRTGTGELFF. The variable domain in full, completed from reference TRBV7-2 and TRBJ2-2, reads GAGVSQSPSNKVTEKGKDVELRCDPISGHTALYWYRQSLGQGLEFLIYFQGNSAPDKSGLPSDRFSAERTGGSVSTLTIQRTQQEDSAVYLCASTPGRTGTGELFFGEGSRLTVL.

This clonotype has at least ten counts. This chain connects TRBV9 to TRBJ2-3, with D perhaps TRBD2 (8 bases). This CDR3 contains 15 residues. CDR1 is SGDLS, CDR2 YYNGEE, per germline. V lost 4 bases and J 6 bases, leaving 18 bases between the germline ends. CDR3 nucleotides: TGTGCCAGCAGCCCCGAGACAGGGACTAGGGATACGCAGTATTTT. It encodes CASSPETGTRDTQYF.

With respect to this clonotype: A junction boundary mismatches the germline segment, possibly from a read error. V gene TRBV12-3 or TRBV12-4 combines with J gene TRBJ2-3; a weak D match, TRBD2 (5 bases). This CDR3 comprises 14 residues. The CDR3 region is CASMRAVRSDAQYF. CDR3 DNA sequence: TGTGCCAGCATGAGGGCAGTTAGATCAGATGCGCAGTATTTT.

This clonotype was counted many times. This sequence joins TRBV7-9 and TRBJ1-2, with 10 nucleotides matching TRBD1. The germline V gene has CDR1 SEHNR and CDR2 FQNEAQ (reference sequence). This CDR3 is built from 16 residues. Trimming removed 5 bases from V and 4 bases from J; junction bases left unmatched: 10. DNA of the CDR3: TGTGCCAGCAGCGTATACGACAGGGGGCGCGGCTATGGCTACACCTTC. Protein sequence: CASSVYDRGRGYGYTF.

This clonotype came up many times. The chain has TRBV14 and TRBJ1-4; no clear D. This CDR3 contains 14 residues. V was cut by 3 bases and J by 0 bases, with 5 bases left in between. CDR1 is SGHDN and CDR2 is FVKESK in the germline V gene. This chain's CDR3 is CASSQVATNEKLFF. CDR3 sequence (DNA): TGTGCCAGCAGCCAGGTTGCAACTAATGAAAAACTGTTTTTT.

The table lists this clonotype with many counts. CDR3 coding DNA: TGTGCCAGCAGTGTTCCTACCAAGGGCACCTATGGCTACACCTTC. It codes for CASSVPTKGTYGYTF. This chain links TRBV6-1 with TRBJ1-2, with D hard to call. Germline CDR1 reads MNHNS; CDR2 reads SASEGT. Trimming pared 4 bases from V and 4 bases from J, leaving 16 bases between. CDR3 length: 15 amino acids.

This clonotype showed up many times. The rearrangement links TRBV7-9 to TRBJ2-7, with D possibly matching TRBD1 (6 bases). Germline V gives CDR1 SEHNR, CDR2 FQNEAQ (reference sequence). The V and J ends lost 2 bases and 11 bases respectively, with 13 bases between them. CDR3 length: 12 amino acids. CDR3: CASSLQDSGKYF. DNA of the CDR3: TGTGCCAGCAGCTTACAGGACAGTGGGAAGTACTTC.

This clonotype was detected a few times. Given a much more abundant clone one base away, this may be a read error. The chain is built from TRBV7-8 and TRBJ1-2; D gene ambiguous. Germline V CDR1 and CDR2: SGHVS, FQNEAQ. V lost 0 bases, J lost 4 bases, and 9 bases lay in between. This CDR3 is 14 amino acids long. The CDR3 nucleotides read TGTGCCAGCAGCTTAGCAGGTGACCGCTATGGCTACACCTTC. This encodes CASSLAGDRYGYTF.

This rearrangement joins TRBV30 to TRBJ2-5, with D possibly TRBD2 on 6 matching bases. Looked up from germline, CDR1 is GTSNPN and CDR2 is SVGIG (reference sequence). The CDR3 is made up of 17 amino acids. Trimming left V 1 base short and J 5 bases short, with 23 bases between. The CDR3 nucleotides are TGTGCCTGGAGTGACCCCATCCAAACTAGCCGCTACGAGACCCAGTACTTC. Its protein is CAWSDPIQTSRYETQYF.